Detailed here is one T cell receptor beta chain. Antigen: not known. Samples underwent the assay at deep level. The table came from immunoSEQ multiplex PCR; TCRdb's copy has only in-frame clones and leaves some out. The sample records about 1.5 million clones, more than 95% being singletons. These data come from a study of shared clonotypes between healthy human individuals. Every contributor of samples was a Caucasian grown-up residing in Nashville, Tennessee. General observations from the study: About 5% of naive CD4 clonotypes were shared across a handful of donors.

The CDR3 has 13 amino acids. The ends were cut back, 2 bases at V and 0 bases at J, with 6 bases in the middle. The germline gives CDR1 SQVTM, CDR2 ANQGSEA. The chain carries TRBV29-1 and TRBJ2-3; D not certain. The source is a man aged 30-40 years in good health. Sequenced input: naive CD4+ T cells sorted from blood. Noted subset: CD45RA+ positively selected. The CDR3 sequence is CSVERPSTDTQYF. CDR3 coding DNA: TGCAGCGTTGAAAGGCCGAGCACAGATACGCAGTATTTT.